This T cell receptor beta chain emerged from a study of cytomegalovirus exposure and HLA in healthy donors. Regarding the study as a whole: It was reported in a later analysis that an Asian-associated ancestry cluster showed fewer N-insertions than the 666-donor mean. Prior analysis indicated that the majority of TCR beta V segments exhibited productivity approximately 87% or approximately 30% of the time.

For this clone: What it binds is unknown.

Vbeta (60) and Jbeta (13) primers were used in the PCR. Here immunoSEQ multiplex PCR was the method, and the copy in TCRdb shows in-frame clones only, minus some. The profile covers 150,000 or so clones, with about 86% appearing a single time and over 1.5% taken by the ten largest. The CDR3 spans 13 residues. Germline V gene data show CDR1 as LNHDA and CDR2 as SQIVND (reference sequence). The chain recombines TRBV19 with TRBJ2-1, with TRBD1 identical over 7 bases. The TCR originated in a woman younger than 30 in good health and CMV-seronegative. The sample comprised PBMCs. CDR3 nucleotides: TGTGTCTCGAGGGGGCCTTCCTACAATGAGCAGTTCTTC. This gives the protein CVSRGPSYNEQFF. Complete variable domain (other parts from reference TRBV19 and TRBJ2-1): DGGITQSPKYLFRKEGQNVTLSCEQNLNHDAMYWYRQDPGQGLRLIYYSQIVNDFQKGDIAEGYSVSREKKESFPLTVTSAQKNPTAFYLCVSRGPSYNEQFFGPGTRLTVL.